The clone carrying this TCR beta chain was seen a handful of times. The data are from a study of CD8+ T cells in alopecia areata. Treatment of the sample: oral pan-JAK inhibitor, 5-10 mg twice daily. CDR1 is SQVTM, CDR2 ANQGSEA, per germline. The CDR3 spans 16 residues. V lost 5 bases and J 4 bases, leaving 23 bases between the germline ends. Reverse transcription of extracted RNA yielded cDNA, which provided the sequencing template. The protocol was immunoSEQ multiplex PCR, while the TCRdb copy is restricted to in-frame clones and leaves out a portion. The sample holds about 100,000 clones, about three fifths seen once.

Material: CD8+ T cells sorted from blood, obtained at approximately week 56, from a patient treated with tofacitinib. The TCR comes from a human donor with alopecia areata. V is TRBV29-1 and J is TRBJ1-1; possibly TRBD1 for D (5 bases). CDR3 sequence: CSVPSRGAVRGTEAFF. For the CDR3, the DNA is TGCAGCGTTCCCTCCCGGGGCGCCGTTCGGGGCACTGAAGCTTTCTTT.